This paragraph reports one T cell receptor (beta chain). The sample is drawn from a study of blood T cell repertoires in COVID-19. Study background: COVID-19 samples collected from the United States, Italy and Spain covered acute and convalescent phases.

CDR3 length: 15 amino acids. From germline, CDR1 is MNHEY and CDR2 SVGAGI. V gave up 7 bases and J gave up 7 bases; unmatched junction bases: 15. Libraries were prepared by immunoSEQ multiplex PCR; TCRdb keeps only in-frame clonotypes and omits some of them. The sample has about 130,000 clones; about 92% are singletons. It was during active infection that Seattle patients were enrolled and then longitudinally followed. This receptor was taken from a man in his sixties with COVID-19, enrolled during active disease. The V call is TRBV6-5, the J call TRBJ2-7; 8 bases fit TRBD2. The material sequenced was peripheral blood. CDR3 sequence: CASTGMNSGIGEQYF. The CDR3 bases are TGTGCCAGCACCGGGATGAATAGCGGGATTGGGGAGCAGTACTTC.